This T cell receptor (beta chain) appears in the sequencing data of a study of OX40 agonist ivuxolimab in advanced cancers. Study overall: One patient with hepatocellular carcinoma and two with cutaneous melanoma, three in all, had partial responses.

Sampled blood was obtained at baseline, cycle 4 day 1, and cycle 7 day 1. Method: immunoSEQ multiplex PCR; TCRdb's copy keeps in-frame clones and lacks some. The sample lists around 70,000 clones; approximately 90% were seen once. Of note for this clone: What it binds is unknown.

The germline V gene encodes CDR1 MNHEY and CDR2 SMNVEV (reference sequence). Trimming removed 2 bases from V and 2 bases from J; junction bases left unmatched: 8. This CDR3 contains 16 residues. Findings and caveats of the study: Dose levels from 0.1 to 3.0 mg/kg saw CD4+ and CD8+ blood T cells expand clonally by week 6. Expanded clones were, on average, more numerous in CD8+ T cells than in CD4+.

Sequencing was performed on CD4+ or CD8+ T cells sorted from blood, taken in a trial of the OX40 agonist ivuxolimab. The genes are TRBV27 and TRBJ1-2; 7 nucleotides align to TRBD1. The clonotype was recovered from an adult with an advanced solid tumor such as melanoma, head and neck, liver or kidney cancer. CDR3 amino acids: CASSLVPPQGNYGYTF. The DNA of the CDR3 is TGTGCCAGCAGTTTAGTTCCCCCACAGGGGAACTATGGCTACACCTTC.